The 9 T cell receptor beta chains in this list originate from one sample, sequenced in a study of shared clonotypes between healthy human individuals. Libraries were prepared by immunoSEQ multiplex PCR; TCRdb keeps only in-frame clonotypes and omits some of them. This sample has over a million clones; about 75% occur once, and the top ten carry roughly 1.4%. The specimen sequenced was memory CD4+ T cells sorted from blood. Subset of the sample: CD45RA-negative fraction. Source of these receptors: a man aged 18-30 years in good health.

This chain joins TRBV29-1 and TRBJ1-2; 10 bases align to TRBD1. The CDR3 runs 16 residues. Looked up from germline, CDR1 is SQVTM and CDR2 is ANQGSEA. V dropped 3 bases and J dropped 2; count of bases not matched to a gene: 9. In DNA, the CDR3 is TGCAGCGTTGAGGAGTGGACAGGGGGGAGAAACTATGGCTACACCTTC. It specifies CSVEEWTGGRNYGYTF.

This chain connects TRBV19 to TRBJ2-1, with D tentatively TRBD2 (5 bases). The CDR3 consists of 16 residues. V was trimmed by 7 bases and J by 3 bases, leaving 19 bases between them. The germline gives CDR1 LNHDA, CDR2 SQIVND (reference sequence). The CDR3 region has the DNA TGTGCCAGTACCCTTCGGAGCGGAGCCTACTACAATGAGCAGTTCTTC. It encodes CASTLRSGAYYNEQFF.

Concerning this clone itself: The sample has other DNA sequences that encode this CDR3 too. The gene calls are TRBV7-2 and TRBJ2-5, with D perhaps TRBD2 (6 bases). The CDR3 contains 13 residues. The V end was cut by 3 bases, the J end by 5 bases, with 10 bases between. CDR1 is SGHTA and CDR2 is FQGNSA in the germline V gene. CDR3 in amino acids: CASSLGLRETQYF. DNA of the CDR3: TGTGCCAGCAGCTTGGGACTTCGGGAGACCCAGTACTTC.

The chain has TRBV5-1 and TRBJ2-5, with TRBD2 matching over 8 bases. The CDR3 totals 15 residues. With 3 bases clipped from V and 2 bases from J, the junction kept 6 bases outside the gene matches. CDR1 is SGHRS, CDR2 YFSETQ, per germline. The CDR3 bases are TGCGCCAGCAGCTCGGGTAGCGGGACACAAGAGACCCAGTACTTC. The encoded protein is CASSSGSGTQETQYF.

The V gene is TRBV5-1, the J gene TRBJ2-7, with 8 bases matching TRBD2. V lost 4 bases to trimming and J lost 4 bases; unmatched junction nucleotides: 7. Per the germline V gene, CDR1 is SGHRS and CDR2 is YFSETQ. The CDR3 runs to 14 residues. In DNA, the CDR3 is TGCGCCAGCAGCGACACTAGCGGTTCATACGAGCAGTACTTC. Amino acid sequence: CASSDTSGSYEQYF.

V gene TRBV28 combines with J gene TRBJ1-2; weak D call: TRBD1 (6 bases). Looked up from germline, CDR1 is MDHEN and CDR2 is SYDVKM. The CDR3 has 14 amino acids. V shed 4 bases and J shed 13 bases, with 22 bases lying between them. The CDR3 nucleotides are TGTGCCAGCAGTTACAGGGACTCCAAAAGGAGGGTCACCTTC. Its protein is CASSYRDSKRRVTF.

Of note for this clone: Other DNA variants within this sample encode the same CDR3. V usage is TRBV10-1 and J usage is TRBJ2-2; D ambiguous. The CDR3 is 12 amino acids. Germline V CDR1 and CDR2: WNHNN, SYGVQD (reference sequence). Trimming shortened V by 4 bases and J by 3 bases, and 3 bases separated the two germline ends. The CDR3 region is CASSADTGELFF. The CDR3 nucleotides are TGCGCCAGCAGTGCGGACACCGGGGAGCTGTTTTTT.

This clone was observed a handful of times. The V gene is TRBV29-1, the J gene TRBJ2-7; 12 bases agree with TRBD1. Germline V gene sequence: CDR1 SQVTM, CDR2 ANQGSEA. The CDR3 spans 14 residues. V was pared by 7 bases and J by 2 bases, with 6 bases of the junction left unmatched. For the CDR3, the DNA is TGCAGCGCTGTGGGGGACAGGGGGCCCTACGAGCAGTACTTC. Translating gives CSAVGDRGPYEQYF.

The CDR3 coding sequence is TGTGCCAGTAGTATAGGCAAAGAGACCCAGTACTTC. Protein product: CASSIGKETQYF. The J gene is TRBJ2-5, the V gene TRBV19; D gene ambiguous. V gave up 1 base and J gave up 3 bases, with 3 bases separating them. The length of the CDR3 is 12 residues. Germline V gives CDR1 LNHDA, CDR2 SQIVND (reference sequence).